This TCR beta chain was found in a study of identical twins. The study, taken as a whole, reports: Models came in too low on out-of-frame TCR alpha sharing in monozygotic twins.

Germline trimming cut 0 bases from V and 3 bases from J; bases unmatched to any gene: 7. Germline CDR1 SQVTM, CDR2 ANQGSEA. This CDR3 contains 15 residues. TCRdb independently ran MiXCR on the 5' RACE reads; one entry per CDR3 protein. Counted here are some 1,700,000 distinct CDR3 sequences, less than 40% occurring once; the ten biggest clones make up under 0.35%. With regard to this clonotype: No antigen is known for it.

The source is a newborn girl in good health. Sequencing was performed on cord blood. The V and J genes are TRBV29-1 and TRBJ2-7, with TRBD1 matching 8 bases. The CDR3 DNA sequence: TGCAGCGTTGAAGATCCCAACAGGGGGGACTACGAGCAGTACTTC. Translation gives CSVEDPNRGDYEQYF.